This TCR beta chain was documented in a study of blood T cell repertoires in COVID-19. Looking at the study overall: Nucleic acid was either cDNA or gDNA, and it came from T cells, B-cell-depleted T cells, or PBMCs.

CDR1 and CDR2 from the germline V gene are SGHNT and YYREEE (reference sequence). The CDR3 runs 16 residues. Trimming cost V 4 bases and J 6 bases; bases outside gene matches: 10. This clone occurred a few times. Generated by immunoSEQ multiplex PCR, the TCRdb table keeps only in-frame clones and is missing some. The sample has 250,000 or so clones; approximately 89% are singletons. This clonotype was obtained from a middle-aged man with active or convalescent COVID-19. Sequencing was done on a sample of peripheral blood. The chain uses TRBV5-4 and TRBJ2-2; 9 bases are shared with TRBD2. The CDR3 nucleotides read TGTGCCAGCAGCATGAGCGGGGGGACCCCCCCCGGGGAGCTGTTTTTT. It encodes CASSMSGGTPPGELFF.